This TCR beta chain was found in a study of T-cell reconstitution after alpha-beta-depleted transplantation in children. General observations from the study: As was reported, about two months after transplant, alpha-beta T cells came from several hundred expanded graft clones. The study traced high day-60 TCRbeta diversity in some patients to surviving recipient T cells and thymic progenitors. T-cell counts and diversity at one year following transplant were attributed mainly to newly produced T cells.

Germline values: CDR1 SGHRS, CDR2 YFSETQ. Trimming removed 3 bases at V and 0 bases at J, with 13 bases between. This CDR3 has 15 residues. A library of TCRbeta sequences, prepared with unique molecular identifiers, was generated. From the PCR reads, TCRdb called clonotypes with MiXCR, one entry per CDR3 protein. This sample has 700,000 to 950,000 distinct CDR3 sequences, with 15% to 20% found just once. For this clonotype: The antigen remains undetermined.

The clonotype originates from a male patient between 5 and 17 years old who had a stem cell transplant for acute lymphoblastic leukemia, so the T cells may come from the graft donor. The V call is TRBV5-1, the J call TRBJ2-7; D gene unclear. The sample in question was PBMCs, mostly from graft donor cells, obtained 360 days after TCRalphabeta/CD19-depleted stem cell transplant. The CDR3 nucleotides read TGCGCCAGCAGCTGGACCGACTGGCGCTCCTACGAGCAGTACTTC. Protein product: CASSWTDWRSYEQYF.